The 13 T cell receptor beta chains presented below share a single source sample, sequenced in a study of cytomegalovirus exposure and HLA in healthy donors. Primers for the PCR totalled 60 Vbeta and 13 Jbeta. The repertoire was sequenced with immunoSEQ multiplex PCR; TCRdb's copy has only in-frame clones and lacks some. The sample consists of about 140,000 clones, roughly four fifths of them appearing once. The sample taken for sequencing was PBMCs. These TCRs come from a female donor in good health and CMV-seronegative.

This chain connects TRBV10-1 to TRBJ1-3; possible D gene TRBD1, 6 bases. Deletions cut 9 bases from V and 4 bases from J, with 13 bases between. Germline loops: CDR1 WNHNN, CDR2 SYGVQD (reference sequence). There are 13 residues in the CDR3. As DNA, the CDR3 is TGCGCCAGAGTCAGGGGTATCGGAAACACCATATATTTT. This gives the protein CARVRGIGNTIYF.

This clone appeared a single time. This chain connects TRBV5-4 to TRBJ2-3; TRBD1 aligns across 8 bases. The germline V gene encodes CDR1 SGHNT and CDR2 YYREEE (reference sequence). This CDR3 comprises 15 residues. V dropped 3 bases and J dropped 4; count of bases not matched to a gene: 7. The DNA of the CDR3 is TGTGCCAGCAGCTCACCGGGACAGGTTGCAGATACGCAGTATTTT. This gives the protein CASSSPGQVADTQYF.

In this sample, this clone turned up once. J is TRBJ1-3 and V is TRBV27; D unclear. This CDR3 contains 15 residues. V was pared by 10 bases and J by 0 bases, with 16 bases between. Germline CDR1 is MNHEY and CDR2 is SMNVEV (reference sequence). Written as DNA, the CDR3 is TGTGCCACCGCACCGGCTTGGAGCTCTGGAAACACCATATATTTT. It specifies CATAPAWSSGNTIYF.

The chain links TRBV5-4 to TRBJ2-4, with D possibly TRBD2 on 7 matching bases. Germline loops: CDR1 SGHNT, CDR2 YYREEE (reference sequence). V lost 4 bases and J lost 9, with 17 bases in between. The CDR3 runs to 14 residues. CDR3 bases: TGTGCCAGCAGCCGTGAGGGGGGGTCAGGCATTCAGTACTTC. It yields the protein CASSREGGSGIQYF.

This chain uses TRBV11-2 with TRBJ2-7; 12 bases are shared with TRBD2. This CDR3 is 14 amino acids long. Losses at the gene ends were 6 bases for V and 2 bases for J; bases not matched to a gene: 2. The V gene's germline CDR1 is SGHAT and CDR2 FQNNGV. The CDR3 loop reads CASRTSGRTYEQYF. The DNA of the CDR3 is TGTGCCAGCAGGACTAGCGGGAGAACCTACGAGCAGTACTTC.

The count of this clone is one. The V and J genes are TRBV9 and TRBJ2-2; D unclear. CDR1 and CDR2 from the germline V gene are SGDLS and YYNGEE. The CDR3 sequence is 14 residues long. Trimming removed 0 bases at V and 6 bases at J, with 9 bases between. CDR3: CASSVGRVPGELFF. CDR3 DNA: TGTGCCAGCAGCGTAGGACGGGTCCCCGGGGAGCTGTTTTTT.

J is TRBJ1-2 and V is TRBV7-9, with D possibly being TRBD1 (5 bases). The germline V gene has CDR1 SEHNR and CDR2 FQNEAQ (reference sequence). The V and J ends lost 2 bases and 7 bases respectively, with 20 bases between them. The CDR3 is made up of 16 amino acids. The CDR3 DNA sequence: TGTGCCAGCAGCTTACTCGACAGTCTGAACGCCCGTGGCTACACCTTC. As protein: CASSLLDSLNARGYTF.

The chain combines TRBV2 with TRBJ2-7, with a weak D call TRBD2 (6 bases). Germline V gene data show CDR1 as SNHLY and CDR2 as FYNNEI. V shed 7 bases and J shed 0 bases, with 16 bases lying between them. The CDR3 is made up of 15 amino acids. The CDR3 loop is CASTPGAGNSYEQYF. DNA of the CDR3: TGTGCCAGCACCCCTGGGGCGGGGAACTCCTACGAGCAGTACTTC.

Written as DNA, the CDR3 is TGTGCCAGCAGTGAGGGACTAGCGGGGGGCCTAAGCACAGATACGCAGTATTTT. This translates into CASSEGLAGGLSTDTQYF. This chain connects TRBV6-1 to TRBJ2-3; TRBD2 aligns across 15 bases. Germline lookup yields CDR1 MNHNS and CDR2 SASEGT. The J segment lost 0 bases and the V segment lost 3 bases, leaving 4 bases of the junction unmatched. The CDR3 has 18 residues.

This clone showed up just a few times. This rearrangement joins TRBV11-2 to TRBJ1-1; a possible D gene is TRBD1 (6 bases). In germline, CDR1 is SGHAT, CDR2 FQNNGV. The CDR3 totals 14 residues. V shed 6 bases and J shed 3 bases, with 14 bases lying between them. The CDR3 here is CASRPQGTHTEAFF. In DNA form, the CDR3 reads TGTGCCAGCAGACCGCAGGGGACGCACACTGAAGCTTTCTTT.

The rearrangement joins TRBV5-6 to TRBJ1-1; 8 nucleotides line up with TRBD1. Looked up from germline, CDR1 is SGHDT and CDR2 is YYEEEE. The trim removed 1 base at V and 10 bases at J, leaving 18 bases unmatched. The length of the CDR3 is 17 residues. Here the CDR3 DNA reads TGTGCCAGCAGCTTGAGCCAGGGGGCCCGTAATCGGGGGAGAGCTTTCTTT. Translating gives CASSLSQGARNRGRAFF.

The chain employs TRBV7-3 and TRBJ2-5; TRBD1 aligns across 9 bases. The end of the DNA fits TRBJ2-7 better, so the J call may be wrong. CDR1 and CDR2 from the germline V gene are SGHTA and FQGTGA. This CDR3 is built from 14 residues. The CDR3 DNA reads as TGTGCCAGCAGCTCAACAGGGGGCGCCTACGAGCAGTACTTC. Its translation is CASSSTGGAYEQYF.

This clone showed up just once. The chain joins TRBV19 to TRBJ2-1; perhaps TRBD2 as D (6 bases). The CDR3 has 12 amino acids. The V end lost 5 bases, the J end lost 16 bases, and 18 bases lay between the germline ends. The germline CDR1 and CDR2 sequences are LNHDA and SQIVND (reference sequence). The CDR3 DNA follows: TGTGCCAGTAGTGGGCCAGTTGCGGGATATTTCTTC. It yields the protein CASSGPVAGYFF.